The sequence of this T cell receptor (beta chain) was determined in a study of tumor-infiltrating lymphocytes in primary liver carcinoma (TCRdb year 2017). Looking at the study overall: About five patients with histopathologically diagnosed primary liver carcinoma underwent surgical resection in China between 2015 and March 2016. A total of around 35 specimens from 5 patients, comprising approximately 25 tumor regions, 5 adjacent noncancerous liver tissues and 5 peripheral blood samples, were covered by TCRbeta repertoire sequencing. Across five regions of each liver tumor, along with adjacent normal tissue and blood, the study brought together TCRbeta repertoire sequencing, expression microarrays and whole-exome sequencing. Roughly 3.5 to 7.5 million productive TCRbeta reads were obtained per sample, and no significant difference in read depth was found between tissue types. Tumors of the five patients were stage T1-T3 N0M0 with maximum diameters of roughly 4.2 to 10 cm. Of the five patients, three men and two women aged 30 to 69 years, four had hepatocellular carcinoma and one had combined HCC and intrahepatic cholangiocarcinoma. Reproducibility between technical replicate repertoires was high, with correlation coefficients above 0.95 and mean shared-clone rates about 0.9.

Overall study results and their limits: Only the TCR beta chain was sequenced, so true repertoire diversity is likely underestimated because unpaired alpha chains were not captured. With just a handful of patients in the study, the authors point out that the findings should be validated in a larger study. Repertoire overlap was higher between tumor regions (mean about 36%) than tumor-adjacent (approximately 17%) or tumor-blood (about 15%) pairs, consistent with antigen-driven expansion. Since the samples were bulk and unsorted, there was no way to compare CD4+ and CD8+ T cell repertoires. The top 250 clones made up a significantly larger repertoire fraction in tumors than in blood (p = 0.039).

TCRbeta-specific cDNA was reverse-transcribed from approximately 0.5 ug total RNA using a constant-region primer and ProtoScript II reverse transcriptase. The TCRbeta libraries were prepared through three rounds of nested multiplex PCR following a slightly modified ARM-PCR procedure. The first two PCR rounds used multiplex TRBV1-TRBV30 forward primers with a Cbeta reverse primer, each for about 11 cycles. Sample barcodes and Illumina adapters were added in a final 25-cycle PCR with Deep VentR polymerase. Before sequencing, amplicons of 200-500 bp were gel-purified using a QIAquick gel extraction kit. TCRbeta amplicons were sequenced on an Illumina HiSeq 2500 with 250-bp paired-end reads. Per the original workflow: To recover full CDR3 sequences, reads were quality-trimmed using Trimmomatic v0.33 and paired reads were then merged using FLASH v1.2.11. V, D and J germline segments were assigned to the rearranged TCRbeta sequences using MiGEC v1.2.1b. Clonotype statistics and Shannon-Wiener diversity indices were calculated with VDJtools v1.0.0. Except for diversity analysis, only each sample's 250 most abundant clonotypes were used in subsequent analyses to reduce sampling bias. In TCRdb, the public reads were trimmed at Q25 with fastp and aligned with MiXCR, with productive beta chains retained. Every distinct CDR3 protein forms one entry, paired with its most common genes and DNA. These V and J calls are TCRdb output, not the study's own analysis. The sample yields about 200,000 distinct CDR3 sequences; about 65% were counted once. 7% to 8.5% of the sample rests with the top ten.

Remarks on this clonotype: Its antigen target is currently unknown. Base qualities are not provided; no much larger clone lies one nucleotide away.

CDR1 is given as SGHRS and CDR2 as YFSETQ, both from the germline V gene. CDR3 length: 14 amino acids, cysteine to phenylalanine. Left in the record is the CDR3 DNA by itself, 42 bases read in frame from the first base. V ends up 0 bases short and J 5 bases short, with an unmatched junction base count of 4. Blood RNA was extracted from unsorted whole blood using TRIzol reagent, and germline DNA was obtained with the DNeasy Blood & Tissue kit. Chronic HBV infection was present in the patients, and the patients were treatment-naive at sampling. Roughly 4 milliliters of peripheral blood were collected into K2EDTA tubes before surgery.

Sequenced input: peripheral blood. The receptor was derived from a woman aged 55-70 years with primary liver carcinoma and hepatitis B virus infection. The chain is encoded by TRBV5-1 joined to TRBJ2-5, and 7 junction bases match TRBD2. The nucleotides are TGCGCCAGCAGCTTGGGCACTAGCGTGGAGACCCAGTACTTC. It encodes CASSLGTSVETQYF.